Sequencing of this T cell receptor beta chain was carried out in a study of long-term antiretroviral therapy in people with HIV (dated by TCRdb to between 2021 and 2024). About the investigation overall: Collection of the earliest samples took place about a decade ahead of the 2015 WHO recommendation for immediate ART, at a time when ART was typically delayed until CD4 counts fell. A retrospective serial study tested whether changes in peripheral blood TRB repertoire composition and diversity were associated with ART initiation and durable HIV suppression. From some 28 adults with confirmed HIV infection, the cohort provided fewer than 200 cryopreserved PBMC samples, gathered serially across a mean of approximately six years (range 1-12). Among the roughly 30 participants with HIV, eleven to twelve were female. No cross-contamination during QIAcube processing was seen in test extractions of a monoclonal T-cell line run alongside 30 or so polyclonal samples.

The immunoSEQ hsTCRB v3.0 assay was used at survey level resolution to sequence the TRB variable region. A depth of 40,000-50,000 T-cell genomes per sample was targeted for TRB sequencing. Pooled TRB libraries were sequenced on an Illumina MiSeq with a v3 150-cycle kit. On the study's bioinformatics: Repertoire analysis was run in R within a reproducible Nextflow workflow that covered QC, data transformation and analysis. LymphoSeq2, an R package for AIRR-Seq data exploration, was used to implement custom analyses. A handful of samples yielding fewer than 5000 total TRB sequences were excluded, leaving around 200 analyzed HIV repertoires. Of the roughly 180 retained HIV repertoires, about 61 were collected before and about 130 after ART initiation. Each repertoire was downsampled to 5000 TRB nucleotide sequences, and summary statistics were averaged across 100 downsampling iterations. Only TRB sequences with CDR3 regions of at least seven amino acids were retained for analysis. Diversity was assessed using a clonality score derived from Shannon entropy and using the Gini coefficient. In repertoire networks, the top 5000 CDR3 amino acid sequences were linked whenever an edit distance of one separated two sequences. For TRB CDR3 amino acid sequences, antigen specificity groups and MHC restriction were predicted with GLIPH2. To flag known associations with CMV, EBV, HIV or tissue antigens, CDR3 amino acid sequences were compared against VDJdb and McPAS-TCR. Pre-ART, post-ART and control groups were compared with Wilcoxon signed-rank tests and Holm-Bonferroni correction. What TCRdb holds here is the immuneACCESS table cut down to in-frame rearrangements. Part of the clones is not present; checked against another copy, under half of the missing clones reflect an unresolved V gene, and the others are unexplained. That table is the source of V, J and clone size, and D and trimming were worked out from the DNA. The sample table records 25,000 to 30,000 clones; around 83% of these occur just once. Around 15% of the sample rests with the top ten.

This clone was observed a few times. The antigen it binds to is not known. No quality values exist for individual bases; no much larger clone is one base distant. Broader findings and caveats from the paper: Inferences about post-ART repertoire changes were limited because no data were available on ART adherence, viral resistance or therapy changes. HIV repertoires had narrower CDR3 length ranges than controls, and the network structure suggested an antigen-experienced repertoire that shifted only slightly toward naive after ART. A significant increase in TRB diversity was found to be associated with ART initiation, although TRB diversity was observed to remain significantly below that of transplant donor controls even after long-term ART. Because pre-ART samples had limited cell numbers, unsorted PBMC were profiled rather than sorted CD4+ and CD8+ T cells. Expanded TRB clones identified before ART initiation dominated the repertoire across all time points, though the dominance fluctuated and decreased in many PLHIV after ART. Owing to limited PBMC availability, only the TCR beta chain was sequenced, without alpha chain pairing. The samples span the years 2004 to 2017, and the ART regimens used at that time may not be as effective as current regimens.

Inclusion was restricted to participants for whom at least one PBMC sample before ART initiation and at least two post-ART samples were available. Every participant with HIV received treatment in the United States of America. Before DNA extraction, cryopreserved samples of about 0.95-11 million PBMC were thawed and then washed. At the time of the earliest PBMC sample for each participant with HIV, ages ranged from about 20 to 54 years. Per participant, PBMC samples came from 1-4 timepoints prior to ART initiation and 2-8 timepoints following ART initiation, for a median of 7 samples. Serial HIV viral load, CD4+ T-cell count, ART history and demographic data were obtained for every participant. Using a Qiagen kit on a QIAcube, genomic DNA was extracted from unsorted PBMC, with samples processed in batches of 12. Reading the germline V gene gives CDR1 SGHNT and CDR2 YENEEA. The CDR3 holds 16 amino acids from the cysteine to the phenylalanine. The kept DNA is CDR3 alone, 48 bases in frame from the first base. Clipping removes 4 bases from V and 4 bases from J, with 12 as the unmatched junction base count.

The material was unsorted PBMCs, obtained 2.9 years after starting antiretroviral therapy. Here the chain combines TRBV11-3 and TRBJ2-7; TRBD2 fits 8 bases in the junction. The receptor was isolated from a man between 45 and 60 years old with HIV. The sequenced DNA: TGTGCCAGCAGCTCGAGCGGGGGATTTAGTAGGTACGAGCAGTACTTC. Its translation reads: CASSSSGGFSRYEQYF.